Shown below are 30 T cell receptor beta chains from a single sample sequenced in a study of monozygotic twins with inflammatory bowel disease. TCRdb re-called the 5' RACE reads and shows each CDR3 protein once, DNA omitted. This table holds approximately 200,000 distinct CDR3 sequences. The sample comprised blood. Source of these receptors: a human donor with ulcerative colitis or Crohn's disease, or a healthy co-twin of an affected twin (not recorded which).

This sequence joins TRBV11-2 and TRBJ2-1; no DNA is available, so the TRBD2 call from TCRdb remains unchecked. The CDR3 length is 18 residues. CDR1 and CDR2 from the germline V gene are SGHAT and FQNNGV. This chain's CDR3 is CASASPIGRLAAYNEQFF.

The chain recombines TRBV7-9 with TRBJ2-5; TCRdb selects TRBD2, and the lack of DNA leaves this call unchecked. Germline V gene sequence: CDR1 SEHNR, CDR2 FQNEAQ (reference sequence). The CDR3 has 12 amino acids. CDR3 amino acids: CASSSSGETQYF.

The chain carries TRBV6-5 and TRBJ2-7. Per the germline V gene, CDR1 is MNHEY and CDR2 is SVGAGI. The CDR3 runs to 13 residues. CDR3 protein: CASSSSTAYEQYF.

The genes are TRBV15 and TRBJ1-3. The CDR3 length is 16 residues. Germline V gene lookup returns CDR1 LNHNV and CDR2 YYDKDF (reference sequence). CDR3: CATSREFQRFGNTIYF. Using reference TRBV15 and TRBJ1-3 for the parts outside the CDR3, the full variable domain is DAMVIQNPRYQVTQFGKPVTLSCSQTLNHNVMYWYQQKSSQAPKLLFHYYDKDFNNEADTPDNFQSRRPNTSFCFLDIRSPGLGDTAMYLCATSREFQRFGNTIYFGEGSWLTVV.

The chain employs TRBV10-3 and TRBJ2-6; TCRdb picks TRBD1, but there is no DNA to check that call. CDR1 is ENHRY, CDR2 SYGVKD, per germline. The CDR3 extends over 16 amino acids. CDR3 sequence: CAITGQGSSGANVLTF.

This chain joins TRBV6-2 or TRBV6-3 and TRBJ1-1; checking the TCRdb D call of TRBD1 is not possible without DNA. CDR1 is MNHEY and CDR2 is SVGEGT in the germline V gene. CDR3 length: 12 amino acids. The CDR3: CASSPFRDEAFF.

The chain is built from TRBV27 and TRBJ2-7; TCRdb proposes TRBD1, but this gene call is untestable without DNA. CDR3 length: 13 amino acids. Germline V gene lookup returns CDR1 MNHEY and CDR2 SMNVEV (reference sequence). The CDR3 is CASSLGGGLGQYF.

The chain uses TRBV3-1 and TRBJ2-7; TCRdb reports TRBD2, a call that lacks DNA to check it against. This CDR3 contains 17 residues. CDR1 is LGHDT and CDR2 is YNNKEL in the germline V gene (reference sequence). The CDR3 is CASSRDGREGLPYEQYF.

V gene TRBV7-3 combines with J gene TRBJ1-1. Per the germline V gene, CDR1 is SGHTA and CDR2 is FQGTGA. This CDR3 comprises 13 residues. The CDR3: CASSLGETAEAFF.

The chain employs TRBV18 and TRBJ1-1; TCRdb reports TRBD1, a call that lacks DNA to check it against. This CDR3 comprises 17 residues. Germline V gene sequence: CDR1 KGHSH, CDR2 LQKENI. The CDR3 sequence: CASSPSPGSRGNTEAFF.

The chain uses TRBV27 and TRBJ2-5. CDR1 MNHEY and CDR2 SMNVEV come from the germline V gene (reference sequence). The CDR3 is 13 residues long. This CDR3 is CASSPSEQETQYF.

The chain is built from TRBV20-1 and TRBJ1-1; without DNA, the TCRdb call of TRBD1 cannot be checked. Germline CDR1 and CDR2: DFQATT and SNEGSKA (reference sequence). The CDR3 is made up of 13 amino acids. The CDR3 is CSALLGQNTEAFF.

The rearrangement links TRBV5-1 to TRBJ1-1. The germline V gene has CDR1 SGHRS and CDR2 YFSETQ. CDR3 length: 15 amino acids. CDR3 region: CASSSNYISPTEAFF.

V and J are TRBV7-9 and TRBJ1-2. The CDR3 consists of 14 residues. Germline CDR1 reads SEHNR; CDR2 reads FQNEAQ (reference sequence). CDR3: CASSLITVIHGYTF.

The chain uses TRBV15 and TRBJ2-7; there is no DNA to check the TCRdb D call of TRBD2. Germline CDR1 reads LNHNV; CDR2 reads YYDKDF (reference sequence). The CDR3 extends over 14 amino acids. The CDR3 is CATSRVWRGYEQYF.

The chain couples TRBV27 to TRBJ1-5; TCRdb indicates TRBD1, and absent DNA this call remains unverified. CDR3 length: 15 residues. CDR1 is MNHEY and CDR2 is SMNVEV in the germline V gene (reference sequence). CDR3 protein: CASSAGQNSNQPQHF.

This rearrangement joins TRBV3-1 to TRBJ2-1; TCRdb's D call, TRBD2, is unchecked because there is no DNA. Germline values: CDR1 LGHDT, CDR2 YNNKEL (reference sequence). This CDR3 comprises 14 residues. CDR3 residues: CASSQVAGGNEQFF.

The rearrangement links TRBV5-1 to TRBJ2-2; the D gene TCRdb calls, TRBD1, cannot be checked with no DNA. The CDR3 has 15 residues. Germline V gene lookup returns CDR1 SGHRS and CDR2 YFSETQ. The CDR3 loop is CASSLRGQATGELFF. The full variable domain, its missing parts supplied by reference TRBV5-1 and TRBJ2-2, is KAGVTQTPRYLIKTRGQQVTLSCSPISGHRSVSWYQQTPGQGLQFLFEYFSETQRNKGNFPGRFSGRQFSNSRSEMNVSTLELGDSALYLCASSLRGQATGELFFGEGSRLTVL.

The chain employs TRBV20-1 and TRBJ1-1. This CDR3 has 13 amino acids. Germline V gene lookup returns CDR1 DFQATT and CDR2 SNEGSKA (reference sequence). CDR3 residues: CSARWVGVTEAFF.

The chain links TRBV18 to TRBJ1-1. Germline V lookup: CDR1 KGHSH, CDR2 LQKENI. The CDR3 totals 14 residues. CDR3 amino acids: CASSPQDMNTEAFF.

The V and J genes are TRBV20-1 and TRBJ2-7; TCRdb returns TRBD1, unconfirmable since there is no DNA. Germline values: CDR1 DFQATT, CDR2 SNEGSKA (reference sequence). This CDR3 region has 13 residues. CDR3 sequence reads: CSVPRDPRYEQYF.

V and J are TRBV19 and TRBJ1-4; TCRdb reports TRBD1, a call that lacks DNA to check it against. CDR3 length equals 16 residues. CDR1 and CDR2 from the germline V gene are LNHDA and SQIVND (reference sequence). CDR3 loop: CASSIGRDIRSGKLFF.

The chain couples TRBV7-9 to TRBJ2-3. Germline V gene data show CDR1 as SEHNR and CDR2 as FQNEAQ (reference sequence). The CDR3 has 14 residues. The CDR3 region is CASSLAGDTDTQYF.

The V and J genes are TRBV11-3 and TRBJ2-1; the D call of TRBD2 rests on TCRdb alone, since no DNA is present to check it. This CDR3 comprises 17 residues. CDR1 and CDR2 (germline): SGHNT, YENEEA. The CDR3 loop is CASSLDRGLAEYNEQFF.

CDR3 sequence: CSASQFRDAEAFF. The chain joins TRBV20-1 to TRBJ1-1. CDR1 DFQATT and CDR2 SNEGSKA come from the germline V gene (reference sequence). The CDR3 extends over 13 amino acids.

The chain combines TRBV5-6 with TRBJ1-4; as DNA is missing, the TRBD1 call by TCRdb cannot be tested. Per germline, CDR1 SGHDT and CDR2 YYEEEE. This CDR3 is built from 14 residues. CDR3 sequence: CASSSPRGNEKLFF.

V usage is TRBV7-2 and J usage is TRBJ2-7; absent DNA, TCRdb's TRBD1 call cannot be checked. CDR3 length: 16 amino acids. CDR1 and CDR2 (germline): SGHTA, FQGNSA. The CDR3 here is CASSLLYRDSSYEQYF.

J is TRBJ2-7 and V is TRBV5-1. The CDR3 length is 13 residues. The germline V gene encodes CDR1 SGHRS and CDR2 YFSETQ. The CDR3: CASSLVAGFEQYF.

V and J are TRBV6-1 and TRBJ2-5; the TCRdb call, TRBD2, lacks DNA for checking. Germline CDR1 reads MNHNS; CDR2 reads SASEGT. The CDR3 runs to 14 residues. This chain's CDR3 is CASSHTSGQETQYF.

The rearrangement joins TRBV6-1 to TRBJ2-3; absent DNA, TCRdb's TRBD2 call cannot be checked. There are 17 residues in the CDR3. Germline values: CDR1 MNHNS, CDR2 SASEGT. CDR3 loop: CASSSPLAGGGKDTQYF.